This T cell receptor beta chain was found in a study of OX40 agonist ivuxolimab in advanced cancers. Across the study: The patients received agonistic anti-OX40 (CD134) antibody ivuxolimab. Three dose-escalation patients had partial responses: one with hepatocellular carcinoma and two with cutaneous melanoma.

Study-level points and caveats: Some nonresponders additionally presented with little normalized T-cell clonal expansion.

Clones were read by immunoSEQ multiplex PCR, and TCRdb kept only the in-frame ones, dropping some. This table has 100,000 or so clones, roughly four fifths appearing once. The CDR3 is 16 residues long. Germline CDR1 SGHTA, CDR2 FQGNSA. The trim removed 3 bases at V and 6 bases at J, leaving 9 bases unmatched. To note about this clone: Its target is not known.

Individuals having autoimmune disease history or systemic immunosuppression were not enrolled. The gene calls are TRBV7-2 and TRBJ2-3; 10 nucleotides align to TRBD2. The input for sequencing was CD4+ or CD8+ T cells sorted from blood, taken in a trial of the OX40 agonist ivuxolimab. This clonotype was sampled from an adult with an advanced solid tumor such as melanoma, head and neck, liver or kidney cancer. Written as DNA, the CDR3 is TGTGCCAGCAGCTTTTTCCAGCGGGGGGGCAAGGATACGCAGTATTTT. This gives the protein CASSFFQRGGKDTQYF.